The 10 T cell receptor beta chains below were found in one sample sequenced in a study of beta chain features in type 1 diabetes. The isolated RNA, all of it, was reverse transcribed, so expressed TCRB transcripts were what got sequenced. Data came from immunoSEQ multiplex PCR; TCRdb stores just in-frame clones and leaves some out. The sample yields 200,000 to 250,000 clones, 25% to 30% seen once. Sequenced: central memory CD4+ T cells from blood. These receptors were taken from a young man in good health.

This clone has more than one count but fewer than ten. This chain joins TRBV7-9 and TRBJ2-1; D is unresolved. Germline assignment: CDR1 SEHNR and CDR2 FQNEAQ (reference sequence). CDR3 size: 13 residues. V shed 5 bases and J shed 6 bases, with 11 bases lying between them. In nucleotides, the CDR3 is TGTGCCAGCAGCCCCCCCAAGCGCAATGAGCAGTTCTTC. It specifies CASSPPKRNEQFF.

The chain is built from TRBV14 and TRBJ2-2; D call uncertain. The CDR3 extends over 13 amino acids. Germline V gene data show CDR1 as SGHDN and CDR2 as FVKESK. V gave up 5 bases and J gave up 5 bases, with 9 bases separating them. The CDR3 sequence is CASSFAGTGELFF. As DNA, the CDR3 is TGTGCCAGCAGCTTCGCCGGGACCGGGGAGCTGTTTTTT.

The chain uses TRBV2 and TRBJ1-1; 8 nucleotides agree with TRBD1. V was clipped by 10 bases and J by 2 bases; unmatched bases: 6. The CDR3 totals 13 residues. Germline CDR1 SNHLY, CDR2 FYNNEI. CDR3 nucleotide sequence: TGTGCCACACAGGGGGGGTTTAACACTGAAGCTTTCTTT. This codes for CATQGGFNTEAFF.

This clone is a singleton in its sample. The chain recombines TRBV5-1 with TRBJ2-3, with D unclear. CDR1 is SGHRS and CDR2 is YFSETQ in the germline V gene. Between the trimmed V and J ends, which lost 0 bases and 0 bases, there was a span of 8 bases. CDR3 length equals 15 residues. Written as DNA, the CDR3 is TGCGCCAGCAGCTTGGATGGAACTAGCACAGATACGCAGTATTTT. This encodes CASSLDGTSTDTQYF.

The chain links TRBV5-1 to TRBJ2-7, with D unresolved. Germline values: CDR1 SGHRS, CDR2 YFSETQ. CDR3 size: 10 residues. Between the trimmed V and J ends, which lost 2 bases and 3 bases, there was a span of 0 bases. CDR3 in amino acids: CASSFYEQYF. The DNA for the CDR3 is TGCGCCAGCAGCTTCTACGAGCAGTACTTC. Full variable domain (rest looked up from reference TRBV5-1 and TRBJ2-7): KAGVTQTPRYLIKTRGQQVTLSCSPISGHRSVSWYQQTPGQGLQFLFEYFSETQRNKGNFPGRFSGRQFSNSRSEMNVSTLELGDSALYLCASSFYEQYFGPGTRLTVT.

In its sample, this clone was seen a few times. This rearrangement joins TRBV27 to TRBJ1-4, with unresolved D. Trimming took 2 bases from V and 7 from J, leaving 11 bases between them. Germline V gene sequence: CDR1 MNHEY, CDR2 SMNVEV (reference sequence). CDR3 size: 14 residues. Here the CDR3 DNA reads TGTGCCAGCAGTTTAACGGGCTATGGTGAAAAACTGTTTTTT. This codes for CASSLTGYGEKLFF.

Of note for this clone: A much larger clonotype is one base distant, so this may be a read error. Other DNA sequences from this sample encode an identical CDR3 as well. This chain uses TRBV27 with TRBJ2-1, with TRBD2 identical over 10 bases. The germline V gene has CDR1 MNHEY and CDR2 SMNVEV (reference sequence). The length of the CDR3 is 17 residues. V lost 4 bases, J lost 10 bases, and 16 bases stayed unmatched. CDR3 in amino acids: CASSSPSKAGGRGEQFF. In DNA, the CDR3 is TGTGCCAGCAGTTCCCCCTCAAAAGCGGGAGGGAGGGGGGAGCAGTTCTTC.

This chain connects TRBV18 to TRBJ2-7, with a tentative D call TRBD1 (6 bases). Germline V CDR1 and CDR2: KGHSH, LQKENI. Deletions cut 5 bases from V and 5 bases from J, with 13 bases between. The CDR3 is 13 residues long. The DNA for the CDR3 is TGTGCCAGCTCATCGTTACAGGGTAACGAGCAGTACTTC. Translating it yields CASSSLQGNEQYF.

This clone has only a few counts. The V and J genes are TRBV25-1 and TRBJ1-6, with 10 bases matching TRBD1. CDR1 MGHDK and CDR2 SYGVNS come from the germline V gene. Trimming at V came to 8 bases and at J to 7 bases, leaving 5 bases not matched to a gene. This CDR3 contains 14 residues. CDR3 nucleotides: TGTGCCAGCTCGTGGGGACAGGGGAATTCACCCCTCCACTTT. It specifies CASSWGQGNSPLHF.

This clone was seen a few times. The genes are TRBV5-1 and TRBJ2-3; D unresolved. The CDR3 covers 15 residues. CDR1 is SGHRS and CDR2 is YFSETQ in the germline V gene. The V and J ends lost 0 bases and 2 bases respectively, with 10 bases between them. The CDR3 bases are TGCGCCAGCAGCTTGGAGTGGGCGTACACAGATACGCAGTATTTT. This translates into CASSLEWAYTDTQYF.